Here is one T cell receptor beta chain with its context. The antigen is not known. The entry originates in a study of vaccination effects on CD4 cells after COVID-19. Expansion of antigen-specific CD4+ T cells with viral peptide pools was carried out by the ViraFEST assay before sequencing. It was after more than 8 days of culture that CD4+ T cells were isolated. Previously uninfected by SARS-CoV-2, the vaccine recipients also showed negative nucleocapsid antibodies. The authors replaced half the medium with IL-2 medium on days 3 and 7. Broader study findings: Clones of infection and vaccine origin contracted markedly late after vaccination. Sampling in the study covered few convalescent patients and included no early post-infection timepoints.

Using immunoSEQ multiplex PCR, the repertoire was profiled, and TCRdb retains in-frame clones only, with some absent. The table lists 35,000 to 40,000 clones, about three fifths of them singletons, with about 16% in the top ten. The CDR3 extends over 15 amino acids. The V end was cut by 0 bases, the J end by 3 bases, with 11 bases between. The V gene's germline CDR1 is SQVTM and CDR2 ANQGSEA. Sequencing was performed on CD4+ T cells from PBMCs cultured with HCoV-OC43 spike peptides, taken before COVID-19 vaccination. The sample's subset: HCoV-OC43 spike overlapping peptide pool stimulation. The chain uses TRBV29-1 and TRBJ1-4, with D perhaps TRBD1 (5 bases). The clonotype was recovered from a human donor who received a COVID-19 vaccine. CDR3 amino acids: CSVEETEGANEKLFF. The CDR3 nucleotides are TGCAGCGTTGAAGAGACAGAAGGAGCTAATGAAAAACTGTTTTTT.